The following is a T cell receptor beta chain sequence with its context. The sample comes from a study of blood T cell repertoires in COVID-19. CDR3 size: 11 residues. The V gene's germline CDR1 is KGHSH and CDR2 LQKENI. V gave up 3 bases and J gave up 9 bases, with 9 bases separating them. For recovered donors of Cohort 3, there were two negative PCRs, clearance, or symptom resolution. Only in-frame clones appear in the TCRdb table, and some are missing; sequencing was by immunoSEQ multiplex PCR. Altogether a few hundred thousand clones are present, about 85% being singletons, with the ten largest covering roughly a sixth.

The chain is built from TRBV18 and TRBJ2-7, with D perhaps matching TRBD1 (6 bases). Material: PBMCs or T cells enriched from blood (not recorded which). The TCR originated in a man aged 40-49 years who had recovered from COVID-19. Here the CDR3 reads CASSPDRLQYF. CDR3 nucleotide sequence: TGTGCCAGCTCACCGGACAGACTGCAGTACTTC. The whole variable domain, remainder taken from reference TRBV18 and TRBJ2-7, is NAGVMQNPRHLVRRRGQEARLRCSPMKGHSHVYWYRQLPEEGLKFMVYLQKENIIDESGMPKERFSAEFPKEGPSILRIQQVVRGDSAAYFCASSPDRLQYFGPGTRLTVT.